This T cell receptor beta chain emerged from a study of T cell repertoires in cytomegalovirus infection (dated by TCRdb to between 2018 and 2021). Notes on the research overall: Because public TCR beta signatures pointed to carriage of CMV infection together with the matching HLA type, the HLA type of each donor mattered for the analysis.

This clonotype has more than one count but fewer than ten. The antigen this receptor binds is unknown. Within one base of it there is no much larger clone, and no base qualities were kept. General findings and caveats noted by the study authors: The ex vivo response was dominated by HLA-C-restricted CMV-specific TCR beta clonotypes, which also provided the single most frequent clonotype in two of eight donors. In both this cohort and an independent roughly 350-donor cohort, the cumulative frequency of public TCR beta family members distinguished carriers of CMV infection plus the relevant HLA type.

TCRdb names Illumina HiSeq 1500 as the instrument used. TCRdb reanalyzed the raw reads on its own, using fastp at Q25 for trimming and MiXCR for clone calling, and kept in-frame beta chains. For every CDR3 protein sequence, its rows merge into one entry that carries the most common genes and DNA. The sample table holds hundreds of thousands of distinct CDR3 sequences, of which 15% to 20% were seen once. The ten largest clones represent 9.5% to 15% of the sample. From its cysteine to its phenylalanine, the CDR3 spans 17 amino acids. CDR3 DNA is the only sequence kept; it has 51 bases, read in frame from the first base. V is pared back by 4 bases and J by 3 bases, with 22 bases lying between the germline termini.

Sequencing input: PBMCs. The origin of this receptor is a human donor in good health (CMV status not recorded). Some clones in this sample may be carry-over from other donors' samples. The receptor chain draws on TRBV12-3 or TRBV12-4 and TRBJ2-7, and the D gene may be TRBD2, 6 bases matching. The sequence in DNA is TGTGCCAGCAGTTCAGACCAAGGCGGGAACCATTTCTACGAGCAGTACTTC. Translated, this is CASSSDQGGNHFYEQYF.